Below, 25 T cell receptor beta chains from the same sample are listed, as sequenced in a study of cytomegalovirus exposure and HLA in healthy donors. PCR primers comprised 60 Vbeta and 13 Jbeta primers. The protocol was immunoSEQ multiplex PCR, while the TCRdb copy is restricted to in-frame clones and leaves out a portion. Among 110,000 to 150,000 clones, approximately 78% were seen once, and the ten largest hold roughly 3.2%. The sample taken for sequencing was PBMCs. Source of these receptors: a man aged 18-30 years in good health and CMV-seropositive.

This clone occurred once. V gene TRBV6-5 combines with J gene TRBJ1-2; D might be TRBD1 (5 bases). CDR3 size: 12 residues. Trimming took off 2 bases at V and 5 bases at J, with 6 bases between the two ends. Germline V gene data show CDR1 as MNHEY and CDR2 as SVGAGI. CDR3 protein: CASSYQGYGYTF. Here the CDR3 DNA reads TGTGCCAGCAGTTACCAGGGATATGGCTACACCTTC.

The chain combines TRBV6-5 with TRBJ2-3; tentative D call: TRBD2 (6 bases). CDR3 size: 15 residues. Germline-derived CDR1 and CDR2 are MNHEY and SVGAGI. Trimming left V 4 bases short and J 1 base short, with 12 bases between. For the CDR3, the DNA is TGTGCCAGCAGTTGGGACTCGGAGGGCACAGATACGCAGTATTTT. This sequence encodes CASSWDSEGTDTQYF.

This rearrangement joins TRBV5-1 to TRBJ2-7; the D gene is possibly TRBD2 (5 bases). Germline lookup yields CDR1 SGHRS and CDR2 YFSETQ. The V and J ends lost 4 bases and 2 bases respectively, with 19 bases between them. CDR3 size: 16 residues. The CDR3 DNA reads TGCGCCAGCAGCCGACTAAGCGGTACGGGTGCCTACGAGCAGTACTTC. Its protein is CASSRLSGTGAYEQYF. Looking up the rest from reference TRBV5-1 and TRBJ2-7 gives the full variable domain: KAGVTQTPRYLIKTRGQQVTLSCSPISGHRSVSWYQQTPGQGLQFLFEYFSETQRNKGNFPGRFSGRQFSNSRSEMNVSTLELGDSALYLCASSRLSGTGAYEQYFGPGTRLTVT.

This sequence joins TRBV25-1 and TRBJ2-7, with D possibly matching TRBD2 (5 bases). The last part of the DNA fits TRBJ2-5 better; the J call may be wrong. The CDR3 spans 16 residues. Germline-derived CDR1 and CDR2 are MGHDK and SYGVNS. CDR3 sequence: CASSESVVRRQETQYF. The CDR3 nucleotides are TGTGCCAGCAGTGAATCGGTAGTAAGGAGGCAAGAGACCCAGTACTTC.

In its sample, this clone was seen once. The genes are TRBV5-1 and TRBJ2-1; 9 bases fit TRBD1. After removal of 3 bases from V and 4 bases from J, the junction contained 8 bases not matched to a gene. Germline V gene sequence: CDR1 SGHRS, CDR2 YFSETQ. This CDR3 has 16 residues. Here the CDR3 DNA reads TGCGCCAGCAGCTCCGGACAGGGGAGAGGATACAATGAGCAGTTCTTC. Its protein product is CASSSGQGRGYNEQFF.

The J gene is TRBJ2-7, the V gene TRBV27; D is perhaps TRBD1 or TRBD2 (5 bases each). Germline V CDR1 and CDR2: MNHEY, SMNVEV (reference sequence). V lost 10 bases and J 0 bases, leaving 10 bases between the germline ends. The CDR3 runs 12 residues. For the CDR3, the DNA is TGTGCCACCAGAGGGGACTCCTACGAGCAGTACTTC. Its translation: CATRGDSYEQYF.

J is TRBJ2-3 and V is TRBV6-6; D not resolved. Germline lookup yields CDR1 MNHNY and CDR2 SVGAGI (reference sequence). The CDR3 runs to 16 residues. Trimming removed 5 bases at V and 0 bases at J, with 15 bases between. The CDR3 DNA sequence: TGTGCCAGCAGTCCCTCGGCGGCAAAAAGCACAGATACGCAGTATTTT. Protein sequence: CASSPSAAKSTDTQYF.

V is TRBV6-5 and J is TRBJ1-1; D is ambiguous. This CDR3 spans 13 amino acids. Germline CDR1 is MNHEY and CDR2 is SVGAGI. Trimming pared 2 bases from V and 1 base from J, leaving 5 bases between. The DNA of the CDR3 is TGTGCCAGCAGTTACCTAAAGAACACTGAAGCTTTCTTT. Its translation: CASSYLKNTEAFF.

V gene TRBV10-3 combines with J gene TRBJ1-3; 7 bases are a match to TRBD1. CDR1 is ENHRY and CDR2 is SYGVKD in the germline V gene. The CDR3 covers 15 residues. The V gene end was trimmed by 6 bases and the J gene end by 5 bases; junction bases not matched to a gene: 10. The CDR3 sequence: CAISDQGGKRNTIYF. The CDR3 DNA follows: TGTGCCATCAGCGATCAGGGGGGAAAAAGAAACACCATATATTTT.

J is TRBJ1-1 and V is TRBV28; D is unclear. Trimming removed 7 bases at V and 6 bases at J, with 21 bases between. The CDR3 extends over 15 amino acids. The germline gives CDR1 MDHEN, CDR2 SYDVKM. The chain's CDR3 is CASTYITGNGAEAFF. The CDR3 region has the DNA TGTGCCAGCACCTATATAACGGGTAACGGGGCTGAAGCTTTCTTT.

This clone was found a few times. The V and J genes are TRBV6-1 and TRBJ2-5, with D possibly TRBD1 on 6 matching bases. The J call could be wrong; TRBJ2-7 is a better fit for the DNA end. The CDR3 is 14 amino acids. The germline V gene encodes CDR1 MNHNS and CDR2 SASEGT. CDR3 nucleotide sequence: TGTGCCAGCAGTTCCTCCGGGACACCTTACGAGCAGTACTTC. Translated: CASSSSGTPYEQYF.

The V call is TRBV29-1, the J call TRBJ1-2; D not certain. This CDR3 has 12 residues. Germline V gene lookup returns CDR1 SQVTM and CDR2 ANQGSEA. Between the trimmed V and J ends, which lost 5 bases and 7 bases, there was a span of 14 bases. The CDR3 loop is CSVSAGGGGYTF. CDR3 coding DNA: TGCAGCGTTTCGGCGGGAGGCGGTGGCTACACCTTC.

The V gene is TRBV9, the J gene TRBJ2-1; 8 bases fit TRBD2. The ends lost 3 bases at V and 5 bases at J; junction bases unmatched: 4. The CDR3 is made up of 14 amino acids. CDR1 and CDR2 (germline): SGDLS, YYNGEE. Here the CDR3 reads CASSAGLVDNEQFF. The CDR3 DNA reads as TGTGCCAGCAGCGCGGGACTAGTCGACAATGAGCAGTTCTTC.

This clone turned up a few times. V and J are TRBV7-9 and TRBJ2-3, with 8 bases lining up with TRBD2. The CDR3 loop spans 13 amino acids. V was pared by 5 bases and J by 5 bases, with 3 bases of the junction left unmatched. In germline, CDR1 is SEHNR, CDR2 FQNEAQ (reference sequence). The DNA of the CDR3 is TGTGCCAGCAGCCCCACTAGCGGAGATACGCAGTATTTT. Translated, it gives CASSPTSGDTQYF.

CDR3 sequence reads: CASSTNRVAGGFDTQYF. CDR3 sequence (DNA): TGTGCCAGCAGCACCAACAGGGTAGCGGGAGGATTCGATACGCAGTATTTT. This chain uses TRBV7-9 with TRBJ2-3, with 10 bases aligning to TRBD2. The germline gives CDR1 SEHNR, CDR2 FQNEAQ (reference sequence). With 5 bases clipped from V and 6 bases from J, the junction kept 14 bases outside the gene matches. The CDR3 extends over 17 amino acids. The entire variable domain, with the rest obtained from reference TRBV7-9 and TRBJ2-3, is as follows: DTGVSQNPRHKITKRGQNVTFRCDPISEHNRLYWYRQTLGQGPEFLTYFQNEAQLEKSRLLSDRFSAERPKGSFSTLEIQRTEQGDSAMYLCASSTNRVAGGFDTQYFGPGTRLTVL.

This sequence joins TRBV5-6 and TRBJ2-4; TRBD1 matches 10 bases. The germline V gene encodes CDR1 SGHDT and CDR2 YYEEEE. CDR3 length equals 13 residues. V trimming: 4 bases; J trimming: 11 bases; junction bases outside the gene matches: 6. Here the CDR3 DNA reads TGTGCCAGCAGCATTGAGGACAGGGGGGTTCAGTACTTC. Protein product: CASSIEDRGVQYF.

In regard to this clone: The same CDR3 is also encoded by other DNA sequences in this sample. V usage is TRBV18 and J usage is TRBJ2-7, with 8 bases matching TRBD1. Germline loops: CDR1 KGHSH, CDR2 LQKENI. The CDR3 loop spans 12 amino acids. V trimming: 3 bases; J trimming: 6 bases; junction bases outside the gene matches: 1. The CDR3 loop is CASSPDRAEQYF. The CDR3 coding sequence is TGTGCCAGCTCACCGGACAGGGCCGAGCAGTACTTC. The full variable domain, in which reference TRBV18 and TRBJ2-7 provide the parts outside the CDR3, is NAGVMQNPRHLVRRRGQEARLRCSPMKGHSHVYWYRQLPEEGLKFMVYLQKENIIDESGMPKERFSAEFPKEGPSILRIQQVVRGDSAAYFCASSPDRAEQYFGPGTRLTVT.

The chain links TRBV21-1 to TRBJ2-3; the table's D call TRBD2 went unverified against the DNA. TRBV21-1 is designated a pseudogene. The CDR3 runs 16 residues. For the CDR3, the DNA is TGTGCCAGCAGCTCCCCGGGTTCAAGACGGATCTATACGCAGTATTTT. Residues: CASSSPGSRRIYTQYF.

This clone has only a few counts. This sequence joins TRBV27 and TRBJ2-3; 8 bases map to TRBD2. With V trimmed by 2 bases and J by 1 base, 2 bases remained unmatched. The CDR3 is made up of 15 amino acids. CDR1 MNHEY and CDR2 SMNVEV come from the germline V gene (reference sequence). Written as DNA, the CDR3 is TGTGCCAGCAGTTTAAGAGCGGGGGGCACAGATACGCAGTATTTT. Translation gives CASSLRAGGTDTQYF.

This clone has just one count. V usage is TRBV6-5 and J usage is TRBJ2-4; D possibly corresponds to TRBD1 (7 bases). CDR1 MNHEY and CDR2 SVGAGI come from the germline V gene. Trimming stripped 5 bases from V and 5 bases from J, with 16 bases between. CDR3 length equals 15 residues. This CDR3 reads CASSNGGTVQNIQYF. DNA of the CDR3: TGTGCCAGCAGTAACGGCGGGACAGTTCAAAACATTCAGTACTTC.

To note about this clone: Other DNA sequences in the sample encode the same CDR3. V is TRBV29-1 and J is TRBJ2-7; D possibly corresponds to TRBD2 (5 bases). Per the germline V gene, CDR1 is SQVTM and CDR2 is ANQGSEA. V lost 6 bases to trimming and J lost 0 bases, with 9 bases between them. The CDR3 has 12 residues. The CDR3 loop is CSVLGSSYEQYF. CDR3 coding DNA: TGCAGCGTCCTGGGGAGCTCCTACGAGCAGTACTTC.

V is TRBV14 and J is TRBJ2-3; the D is unclear. V lost 4 bases to trimming and J lost 0 bases, with 5 bases between them. Looked up from germline, CDR1 is SGHDN and CDR2 is FVKESK. The CDR3 runs 13 residues. The CDR3 loop is CASSPTSTDTQYF. CDR3 DNA sequence: TGTGCCAGCAGCCCGACTAGCACAGATACGCAGTATTTT. Filled out from reference TRBV14 and TRBJ2-3, the complete variable domain reads EAGVTQFPSHSVIEKGQTVTLRCDPISGHDNLYWYRRVMGKEIKFLLHFVKESKQDESGMPNNRFLAERTGGTYSTLKVQPAELEDSGVYFCASSPTSTDTQYFGPGTRLTVL.

The J gene is TRBJ1-4, the V gene TRBV5-5; 10 bases match TRBD1. From germline, CDR1 is SGHKS and CDR2 YYEKEE (reference sequence). Trimming at V came to 2 bases and at J to 5 bases, leaving 3 bases not matched to a gene. This CDR3 has 15 residues. This chain's CDR3 is CASSFGQGGNEKLFF. CDR3 DNA: TGTGCCAGCAGCTTTGGACAGGGGGGAAATGAAAAACTGTTTTTT.

Regarding this clone: The junction shows a germline mismatch at one end, possibly a read error. This sequence joins TRBV7-7 and TRBJ1-1; the D gene is possibly TRBD1 (5 bases). The CDR3 sequence is 13 residues long. Germline V gene lookup returns CDR1 SSHAT and CDR2 FNYEAQ (reference sequence). The CDR3 here is CASSLIKGSEAFF. The DNA for the CDR3 is TGTGCTAGCAGCTTAATTAAGGGGTCTGAAGCTTTCTTT.

This chain connects TRBV19 to TRBJ1-2, with TRBD1 identical over 11 bases. V shed 4 bases, J shed 7 bases, and the junction held 11 bases outside the gene matches. Germline V lookup: CDR1 LNHDA, CDR2 SQIVND (reference sequence). The CDR3 is 16 residues long. The CDR3 region has the DNA TGTGCCAGTAGTACCAAATCCGGGACAGGGGGACGTGGCTACACCTTC. It encodes CASSTKSGTGGRGYTF.